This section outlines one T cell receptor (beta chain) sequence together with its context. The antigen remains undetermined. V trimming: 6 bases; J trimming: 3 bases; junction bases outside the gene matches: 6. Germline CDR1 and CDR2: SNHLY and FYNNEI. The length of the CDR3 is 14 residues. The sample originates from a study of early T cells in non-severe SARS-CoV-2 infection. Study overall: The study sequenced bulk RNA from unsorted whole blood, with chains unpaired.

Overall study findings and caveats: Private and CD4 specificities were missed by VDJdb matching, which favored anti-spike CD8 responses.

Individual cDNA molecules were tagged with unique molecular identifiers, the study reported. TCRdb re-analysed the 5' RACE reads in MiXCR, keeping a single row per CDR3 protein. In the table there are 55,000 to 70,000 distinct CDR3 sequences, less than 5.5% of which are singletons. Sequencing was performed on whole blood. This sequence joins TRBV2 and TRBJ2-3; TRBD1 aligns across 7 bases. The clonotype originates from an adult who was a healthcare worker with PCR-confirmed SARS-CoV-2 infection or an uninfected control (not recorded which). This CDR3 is CASRTGLQTDTQYF. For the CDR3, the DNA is TGTGCCAGCAGGACAGGGCTTCAAACAGATACGCAGTATTTT.